These T cell receptor beta chains were read from a single sample in a study of response to subunit inactivated influenza vaccine. TCRdb re-called the RT-PCR reads through MiXCR, storing one row per CDR3 protein. This table has some 850,000 distinct CDR3 sequences, about 18% appearing once. The sample was PBMCs from blood, taken less than 6 days after vaccination. The receptors were sampled from a man aged 50 to 60 who received an inactivated influenza vaccine. Each CDR3 is given with its conserved first and last residue. A D gene is named only where the DNA matches it firmly. The size field is filled for only some rows; it gives once, few, many or a size class.

CASSHGRDEQFF,TGTGCCAGCAGCCATGGACGCGATGAGCAGTTCTTC,.,TRBV11-2,.,TRBJ2-1
CASSYSVSYEQYF,TGTGCCAGCAGTTACTCGGTGTCCTACGAGCAGTACTTC,many,TRBV6-2/TRBV6-3,.,TRBJ2-7
CSARSTSGSVPKNIQYF,TGCAGTGCTAGATCGACTAGCGGGAGTGTCCCCAAAAACATTCAGTACTTC,few,TRBV20-1,TRBD2,TRBJ2-4
CASSQSGTGIYEQFF,TGTGCCAGCAGTCAGTCAGGGACAGGGATTTATGAGCAGTTCTTC,.,TRBV12-3/TRBV12-4,TRBD1,TRBJ2-1
CASRKGLAGYEQYF,TGTGCCAGCAGGAAGGGACTAGCGGGTTACGAGCAGTACTTC,.,TRBV6-1,TRBD2,TRBJ2-7
CSARGTPGYARQNVNSPLHF,TGCAGTGCTAGAGGTACGCCGGGATACGCTAGACAAAACGTTAATTCACCCCTCCACTTT,.,TRBV20-1,.,TRBJ1-6
CASSLTGTDGYTF,TGCGCCAGCAGCTTGACAGGGACGGATGGCTACACCTTC,.,TRBV5-1,.,TRBJ1-2
CATSETTQVGIYEQYF,TGTGCCACCAGTGAAACCACACAAGTCGGGATTTACGAGCAGTACTTC,.,TRBV24-1,.,TRBJ2-7
CASSSSQGAVTEAFF,TGTGCCAGCAGTTCATCTCAGGGGGCTGTCACTGAAGCTTTCTTT,.,TRBV6-5,TRBD1,TRBJ1-1
CASSSLRTDGYTF,TGTGCCAGCAGCTCCCTAAGGACAGATGGCTACACCTTC,few,TRBV7-2,.,TRBJ1-2
CASSQDWVPYNEQFF,TGCGCCAGCAGCCAAGATTGGGTACCCTACAATGAGCAGTTCTTC,.,TRBV4-3,.,TRBJ2-1
CAISVAGSSYEQYF,TGTGCCATCAGTGTCGCAGGGAGCTCCTACGAGCAGTACTTC,.,TRBV10-3,.,TRBJ2-7
CATRWTGDSYEQYF,TGTGCCACCAGGTGGACAGGGGACTCCTACGAGCAGTACTTC,few,TRBV28,TRBD1,TRBJ2-7
CASSLGTWVADTQYF,TGCGCCAGCAGCTTAGGGACCTGGGTTGCTGATACGCAGTATTTT,.,TRBV5-1,.,TRBJ2-3
CASSRQGWADTQYF,TGTGCCAGCAGTCGACAGGGATGGGCAGATACGCAGTATTTT,few,TRBV6-2/TRBV6-3,TRBD1,TRBJ2-3
CSASDGVTNQPQHF,TGCAGTGCTTCCGACGGAGTAACTAATCAGCCCCAGCATTTT,.,TRBV20-1,.,TRBJ1-5
CATSDTDRDQYNEQFF,TGTGCCACCAGTGACACTGACAGGGACCAATACAATGAGCAGTTCTTC,.,TRBV24-1,TRBD1,TRBJ2-1
CASGSGEDWTDTQYF,TGTGCCAGCGGATCAGGGGAAGATTGGACAGATACGCAGTATTTT,.,TRBV6-1,.,TRBJ2-3
CASSQDIAAEQYF,TGCGCCAGCAGCCAGGATATAGCGGCCGAGCAGTACTTC,.,TRBV4-1,.,TRBJ2-7
CSVDAGQGGLGGYEQYF,TGCAGCGTTGACGCTGGACAGGGGGGACTAGGGGGGTACGAGCAGTACTTC,few,TRBV29-1,TRBD1,TRBJ2-7
CASSKGTGGGTEAFF,TGTGCCAGCAGTAAAGGCACCGGGGGTGGCACTGAAGCTTTCTTT,few,TRBV7-2,.,TRBJ1-1
CSASPGTSGGLKNIQYF,TGCAGTGCTAGCCCGGGGACTAGCGGGGGGTTGAAAAACATTCAGTACTTC,few,TRBV20-1,TRBD2,TRBJ2-4
CASSWTGGLETQYF,TGTGCCAGCAGTTGGACAGGGGGATTGGAGACCCAGTACTTC,.,TRBV28,TRBD1,TRBJ2-5
CSARGLRDVTDEQFF,TGCAGTGCTAGAGGTTTGAGGGACGTTACAGATGAGCAGTTCTTC,few,TRBV20-1,.,TRBJ2-1
CASSAPQGYEAFF,TGTGCCAGCAGTGCTCCACAGGGTTATGAAGCTTTCTTT,.,TRBV25-1,.,TRBJ1-1
CASSPSLGLAGDTQYF,TGTGCCAGCAGTCCGTCTTTGGGACTAGCGGGAGATACGCAGTATTTT,few,TRBV6-1,TRBD2,TRBJ2-3
CASTGSGRGLSYNEQFF,TGTGCCAGCACAGGTAGCGGGAGGGGCCTCTCCTACAATGAGCAGTTCTTC,few,TRBV6-1,TRBD2,TRBJ2-1
CSATRGQSYNSPLHF,TGCAGTGCCACCCGGGGCCAGTCCTATAATTCACCCCTCCACTTT,.,TRBV20-1,.,TRBJ1-6
CASSLNRRLVKNIQYF,TGTGCCAGCAGTTTAAACAGGCGGCTAGTCAAAAACATTCAGTACTTC,few,TRBV12-3/TRBV12-4,.,TRBJ2-4
CASLRPGRTDTQYF,TGTGCCAGCCTTCGACCAGGGAGGACAGATACGCAGTATTTT,.,TRBV11-2,.,TRBJ2-3
CASSLVAGLDNEQFF,TGTGCCAGCAGTTTAGTGGCGGGGCTTGACAATGAGCAGTTCTTC,.,TRBV12-3/TRBV12-4,.,TRBJ2-1
CASSPLQGASDEQFF,TGTGCCAGCTCACCCTTACAGGGGGCCTCGGATGAGCAGTTCTTC,many,TRBV18,TRBD1,TRBJ2-1
CASSLTGLAGGGNNEQFF,TGTGCCAGCAGCCTAACGGGACTAGCGGGAGGGGGTAACAATGAGCAGTTCTTC,few,TRBV4-2,TRBD2,TRBJ2-1
CASRSGGASYEQYF,TGTGCCAGCAGGAGTGGGGGTGCCTCCTACGAGCAGTACTTC,.,TRBV4-2,.,TRBJ2-7
CASSPSGGVPGELFF,TGTGCCAGCAGTCCAAGCGGGGGGGTTCCCGGGGAGCTGTTTTTT,.,TRBV12-3/TRBV12-4,TRBD2,TRBJ2-2
CSARGVTRPLHF,TGCAGTGCTAGAGGGGTGACGAGACCCCTCCACTTT,.,TRBV20-1,.,TRBJ1-6
CALSYEQYF,TGTGCCCTTTCCTACGAGCAGTACTTC,.,TRBV6-2/TRBV6-3,.,TRBJ2-7
CASSLRTSNSPLHF,TGTGCCAGCAGTTTACGGACAAGTAATTCACCCCTCCACTTT,.,TRBV12-3/TRBV12-4,.,TRBJ1-6
CATSDRNRAYEQYF,TGTGCCACCAGTGATCGAAACAGAGCCTACGAGCAGTACTTC,few,TRBV24-1,.,TRBJ2-7
CASSPPREVNEQYF,TGTGCCAGCAGCCCCCCGCGGGAGGTAAATGAGCAGTACTTC,few,TRBV7-2,TRBD2,TRBJ2-7
CASGTGGISNQPQHF,TGTGCCAGCGGGACAGGGGGTATTAGCAATCAGCCCCAGCATTTT,few,TRBV6-1,TRBD1,TRBJ1-5
CASSLELAGDLDTQYF,TGTGCCAGCAGCTTGGAACTAGCGGGGGATCTAGATACGCAGTATTTT,.,TRBV11-2,TRBD2,TRBJ2-3
CASSLPRGLTNEKLFF,TGTGCCAGCAGTTTACCCAGGGGGCTAACTAATGAAAAACTGTTTTTT,few,TRBV12-3/TRBV12-4,TRBD1,TRBJ1-4
CASSLATRLGANVLTF,TGTGCCAGCAGCTTAGCTACCCGTCTCGGGGCCAACGTCCTGACTTTC,.,TRBV7-9,.,TRBJ2-6
CASSLAPGQGKSDTQYF,TGCGCCAGCAGCTTGGCACCGGGACAGGGGAAATCAGATACGCAGTATTTT,.,TRBV5-1,TRBD1,TRBJ2-3
CASSKRGKTQYF,TGTGCCAGCAGTAAGAGGGGGAAGACCCAGTACTTC,few,TRBV12-3/TRBV12-4,.,TRBJ2-5
CASSEGVAGALGDTQYF,TGTGCCAGCAGTGAAGGGGTAGCGGGAGCCCTTGGAGATACGCAGTATTTT,.,TRBV25-1,TRBD2,TRBJ2-3
CASSPGLDYAQQYF,TGTGCCAGCTCACCGGGACTGGACTACGCCCAGCAGTACTTC,few,TRBV18,.,TRBJ2-7
CATSRVSRRTDTQYF,TGTGCCACCAGCAGAGTGTCACGCCGCACAGATACGCAGTATTTT,few,TRBV15,.,TRBJ2-3
CSATRQGLSYEQYF,TGCAGTGCAACCCGCCAGGGGCTATCCTACGAGCAGTACTTC,.,TRBV20-1,.,TRBJ2-7
CASSQDGSGGSYEQYF,TGTGCCAGCAGCCAAGATGGTAGCGGGGGGTCCTACGAGCAGTACTTC,few,TRBV4-2,TRBD2,TRBJ2-7